Listed here is a single T cell receptor (beta chain). This sample was included in a study of OX40 agonist ivuxolimab in advanced cancers. Sequencing was performed with immunoSEQ multiplex PCR; in TCRdb, only in-frame clones are kept and a portion is missing. This table holds 40,000 or so clones, roughly 86% found once. V was pared by 4 bases and J by 7 bases, with 9 bases between. Germline V CDR1 and CDR2: SGHAT, FQNNGV. The CDR3 has 12 amino acids. Patients were ineligible given autoimmune disease history or systemic immunosuppression. This TCR was sampled from an adult with an advanced solid tumor such as melanoma, head and neck, liver or kidney cancer. The sequencing here drew on CD4+ or CD8+ T cells sorted from blood, taken in a trial of the OX40 agonist ivuxolimab. The V call is TRBV11-2, the J call TRBJ2-3; D not resolved. In nucleotides, the CDR3 is TGTGCCAGCAGCTGGATCCTGTATACGCAGTATTTT. Translated, it gives CASSWILYTQYF. The full variable domain, with the rest looked up from reference TRBV11-2 and TRBJ2-3, is EAGVAQSPRYKIIEKRQSVAFWCNPISGHATLYWYQQILGQGPKLLIQFQNNGVVDDSQLPKDRFSAERLKGVDSTLKIQPAKLEDSAVYLCASSWILYTQYFGPGTRLTVL.